The rows below give T cell receptor beta chains drawn from one sample of a study of beta chain features in type 1 diabetes. The table came from immunoSEQ multiplex PCR; TCRdb's copy has only in-frame clones and leaves some out. The data show 900,000 or so clones, with around a sixth seen just once and around 0.02% held by the top ten. The sequencing sample was made of naive CD4+ T cells from blood. The receptors originated from a young woman in good health. The CDR3 runs from the conserved cysteine through the conserved F or W. The D gene is left open where the match is weak. Rows give clone size only sometimes, using once, few, many, or a class for an expanded clone.

13,NA,TRBD1,TRBJ2-7,TRBV7-7,TGTGCTAGCAGCTTAGACAGGGGCGTCAAGCAGTACTTC,CASSLDRGVKQYF
16,few,NA,TRBJ2-1,TRBV15,TGTGCCACCAGCAGAGATCTACTACCCTCCTACAATGAGCAGTTCTTC,CATSRDLLPSYNEQFF
13,few,NA,TRBJ2-7,TRBV7-8,TGTGCCAGCAGCTTAGACAGAACCTACGAGCAGTACTTC,CASSLDRTYEQYF
16,NA,TRBD1,TRBJ2-1,TRBV5-1,TGCGCCAGCAGCATACTTCAGGGGGCTGGGTACAATGAGCAGTTCTTC,CASSILQGAGYNEQFF
12,NA,NA,TRBJ2-1,TRBV28,TGTGCCACCCTAGGGAGCTACAATGAGCAGTTCTTC,CATLGSYNEQFF
15,NA,TRBD1,TRBJ1-1,TRBV6-6,TGTGCCAGCAGTTACCCAACAGGGGCTGTATCTGAAGCTTTCTTT,CASSYPTGAVSEAFF
17,NA,NA,TRBJ2-3,TRBV4-3,TGCGCCAGCAGCCAAGACGGCGGAAAGCCCCACACAGATACGCAGTATTTT,CASSQDGGKPHTDTQYF
13,NA,NA,TRBJ2-1,TRBV6-5,TGTGCCAGTTTTAACAGAAGATACAATGAGCAGTTCTTC,CASFNRRYNEQFF
15,NA,NA,TRBJ2-2,TRBV27,TGTGCCAGCACGCCTGGGCGTGCTAACACCGGGGAGCTGTTTTTT,CASTPGRANTGELFF
11,many,NA,TRBJ2-3,TRBV19,TGTGCCAGTAGCCCGGGGCATACGCAGTATTTT,CASSPGHTQYF
16,NA,TRBD1,TRBJ1-5,TRBV2,TGTGCCAGCAGTTTCTTCTACAGGGGTCGCGGTCAGCCCCAGCATTTT,CASSFFYRGRGQPQHF
18,few,TRBD1,TRBJ2-4,TRBV28,TGTGCCAGCAGTTTTAAGGTCGGGACAGGGGTAGCCAAAAACATTCAGTACTTC,CASSFKVGTGVAKNIQYF
12,NA,NA,TRBJ1-2,TRBV7-9,TGTGCCAGCAGCTTAGATTTAAGGGGCTACACCTTC,CASSLDLRGYTF
18,few,NA,TRBJ2-6,TRBV7-3,TGTGCCAGCAGCTTAATCGTCAGCCCGACCTCTGGGGCCAACGTCCTGACTTTC,CASSLIVSPTSGANVLTF
14,NA,NA,TRBJ2-3,TRBV11-2,TGTGCCAGCAGCTTATGGAGGGTCACAGATACGCAGTATTTT,CASSLWRVTDTQYF
14,NA,NA,TRBJ1-5,TRBV19,TGTGCCAGTAGTCGAGGGATGAGCAATCAGCCCCAGCATTTT,CASSRGMSNQPQHF
14,few,NA,TRBJ2-1,TRBV7-3,TGTGCCAGCAGCCCGAGGGGCTCCTACAATGAGCAGTTCTTC,CASSPRGSYNEQFF
15,NA,TRBD2,TRBJ2-7,TRBV13,TGTGCCAGCAGCTTAACTGCTAGCGGGAGTTACGAGCAGTACTTC,CASSLTASGSYEQYF
16,few,TRBD1,TRBJ2-7,TRBV28,TGTGCCAGCAGTTTGCCAACAGGGGCGGGCTCCTACGAGCAGTACTTC,CASSLPTGAGSYEQYF
13,few,NA,TRBJ2-5,TRBV6-1,TGTGCCAGTAACCTCAGATGGGTAGAGACCCAGTACTTC,CASNLRWVETQYF
13,NA,NA,TRBJ2-7,TRBV28,TGTGCCAGCAGTTTTCGAGGGAACTACGAGCAGTACTTC,CASSFRGNYEQYF
13,few,NA,TRBJ2-5,TRBV5-1,TGCGCCAGCAGCTTATCAGCCCAGGAGACCCAGTACTTC,CASSLSAQETQYF
13,NA,NA,TRBJ2-7,TRBV28,TGTGCCAGCAACCCGGGTCTGACCTACGAGCAGTACTTC,CASNPGLTYEQYF
15,few,NA,TRBJ2-3,TRBV5-4,TGTGCCAGCAGCAGAGGCGGGTACAGCACAGATACGCAGTATTTT,CASSRGGYSTDTQYF
14,NA,NA,TRBJ2-5,TRBV5-1,TGCGCCAGCAGCTTGGTAGGGATCCAAGAGACCCAGTACTTC,CASSLVGIQETQYF
16,NA,NA,TRBJ1-1,TRBV5-1,TGCGCCAGCAGCCCCACCCGGCTAGGGGGGAACACTGAAGCTTTCTTT,CASSPTRLGGNTEAFF
16,NA,NA,TRBJ1-4,TRBV7-2,TGTGCCAGCAGCCTCCCAGGGGCCAGTCTACATGAAAAACTGTTTTTT,CASSLPGASLHEKLFF
12,NA,NA,TRBJ2-5,TRBV2,TGTGCCAGCAGGCCCGGGACATTCGTGCAGTACTTC,CASRPGTFVQYF
15,few,TRBD2,TRBJ2-1,TRBV9,TGTGCCAGCAGCGTAACGGGAGGGCCGTACAATGAGCAGTTCTTC,CASSVTGGPYNEQFF
13,few,TRBD2,TRBJ2-1,TRBV13,TGTGCCAGCAGGACTAGCGGTTACAATGAGCAGTTCTTC,CASRTSGYNEQFF
15,few,TRBD2,TRBJ2-7,TRBV27,TGTGCCAGCAGTCAATCACTAGCGGGAGTACTCGAGCAGTACTTC,CASSQSLAGVLEQYF
15,NA,NA,TRBJ2-1,TRBV18,TGTGCCAGCTCTATTGGGACTGGCTCCTACAATGAGCAGTTCTTC,CASSIGTGSYNEQFF
16,NA,NA,TRBJ1-4,TRBV25-1,TGTGCCAGCAGTGGGTTCCAGGGGCTTCCTAATGAAAAACTGTTTTTT,CASSGFQGLPNEKLFF
15,NA,NA,TRBJ2-1,TRBV7-3,TGTGCCAGCAGCCCAGTAGGGACTGGCTACAATGAGCAGTTCTTC,CASSPVGTGYNEQFF
16,few,TRBD2,TRBJ2-7,TRBV5-1,TGCGCCAGCAGCCCGGGAGCGGGAGGCCCTTCCTACGAGCAGTACTTC,CASSPGAGGPSYEQYF
15,NA,NA,TRBJ2-1,TRBV6-1,TGTGCCAGCAGTGATCTTGGGGGGACAGAGAATGAGCAGTTCTTC,CASSDLGGTENEQFF
15,NA,TRBD1,TRBJ1-2,TRBV27,TGTGCCAGCAGTTCAGTTCGGGGACAGGGTTCTGGCTACACCTTC,CASSSVRGQGSGYTF
13,few,NA,TRBJ1-2,TRBV27,TGTGCCAGCAGCCCACGGGGGCTCTATGGCTACACCTTC,CASSPRGLYGYTF
18,few,TRBD2,TRBJ2-6,TRBV10-3,TGTGCCATCAGTGAGTCGCGGGGGAGGCTCTCTGGGGCCAACGTCCTGACTTTC,CAISESRGRLSGANVLTF
18,NA,TRBD2,TRBJ2-3,TRBV7-9,TGTGCCAGCGGCGACCCGGGACTAGCGGGAGGAGGGACAGATACGCAGTATTTT,CASGDPGLAGGGTDTQYF
14,few,NA,TRBJ2-1,TRBV2,TGTGCCAGCACCCCCGTGGGGGCCTGGAATGAGCAGTTCTTC,CASTPVGAWNEQFF
15,NA,NA,TRBJ2-1,TRBV28,TGTGCCAGCAGCACGACCGGGATTAGCTTTAATGAGCAGTTCTTC,CASSTTGISFNEQFF
12,few,NA,TRBJ2-6,TRBV7-9,TGTGCCAGCAGTCGGACCGAAAACGTCCTGACTTTC,CASSRTENVLTF
14,NA,TRBD2,TRBJ2-3,TRBV6-5,TGTGCCAGCGCCCTTAGCGGGAGGGCAGATACGCAGTATTTT,CASALSGRADTQYF
14,NA,NA,TRBJ2-3,TRBV28,TGTGCCAGCAGCTGGGCGGGGCTGACAGATACGCAGTATTTT,CASSWAGLTDTQYF
16,few,TRBD2,TRBJ2-5,TRBV5-1,TGCGCCAGCAGCTTGGGAGTTCCTGGCGGGAGAGAGACCCAGTACTTC,CASSLGVPGGRETQYF
15,NA,TRBD1,TRBJ1-1,TRBV4-1,TGCGCCAGCAGCCAGGGGGGGACAGTGCCCACTGAAGCTTTCTTT,CASSQGGTVPTEAFF
16,NA,NA,TRBJ2-7,TRBV7-2,TGTGCCAGCAGCTTAGGACAGCTCAGAGTCTACGCGGAGCAGTACTTC,CASSLGQLRVYAEQYF
15,few,NA,TRBJ2-7,TRBV18,TGTGCCAGCTCACCCTCACCCCAGGGGTCCTACGAGCAGTACTTC,CASSPSPQGSYEQYF
18,NA,TRBD1,TRBJ1-5,TRBV2,TGTGCCAGCAGTACTCACACCGGGACAGGGGGGGTCGGTCAGCCCCAGCATTTT,CASSTHTGTGGVGQPQHF